These T cell receptor beta chains were read from a single sample in a study of blood T cell repertoires in COVID-19. Profiling relied on immunoSEQ multiplex PCR, and the TCRdb table lists in-frame clones only, not all of them. The table has tens of thousands of clones, almost 90% seen once. Sequencing was carried out using peripheral blood. These receptors came from a woman at least 80 years old with active or convalescent COVID-19. Both conserved end residues are part of each CDR3. Each record gives: J gene, D gene, CDR3 length, V gene, CDR3 DNA, CDR3 protein. D genes are given only for firm matches.

TRBJ2-4	TRBD2	16	TRBV10-1	TGCGCCAGCAGCCCAAAGCGGGGGGGAGGCAAAAACATTCAGTACTTC	CASSPKRGGGKNIQYF
TRBJ1-6	TRBD1	16	TRBV2	TGTGCCAGCAGCTCCGGGACAGGGGGCGAAGGTTCACCCCTCCACTTT	CASSSGTGGEGSPLHF
TRBJ1-1	TRBD1	18	TRBV10-2	TGCGCCAGCAGTGGCCAGCTCCAGACAGGGTGGGGAAACACTGAAGCTTTCTTT	CASSGQLQTGWGNTEAFF
TRBJ2-5	TRBD1	14	TRBV7-8	TGTGCCAGCAGCTCGGGACAGGGGGGTGAGACCCAGTACTTC	CASSSGQGGETQYF
TRBJ1-2	TRBD1	13	TRBV27	TGTGCCAGCACCCGACAGGGGATGGATGGCTACACCTTC	CASTRQGMDGYTF
TRBJ1-1	TRBD1	14	TRBV7-9	TGTGCCAGCAGCTGGACAGGAACAAACACTGAAGCTTTCTTT	CASSWTGTNTEAFF
TRBJ1-1	-	16	TRBV4-3	TGCGCCAGCAGCCAAGCAGGGCAGGCGCCGAACACTGAAGCTTTCTTT	CASSQAGQAPNTEAFF
TRBJ1-4	TRBD1	16	TRBV5-5	TGTGCCAGCAGCGCAACCCGGGACAGGGGTAATGAAAAACTGTTTTTT	CASSATRDRGNEKLFF
TRBJ2-7	TRBD1	13	TRBV6-5	TGTGCCAGCAGCGAGGGACAGCACTACGAGCAGTACTTC	CASSEGQHYEQYF
TRBJ1-2	TRBD1	13	TRBV6-5	TGTGCCAGCAGTTTACAGGGGGTCTATGGCTACACCTTC	CASSLQGVYGYTF
TRBJ2-4	TRBD2	13	TRBV6-5	TGTGCCAGCAGAACTAGCGGGATCAACATTCAGTACTTC	CASRTSGINIQYF
TRBJ2-1	TRBD2	17	TRBV19	TGTGCCAGTAGTGTACTAGCGGGCCAGCTACTATACAATGAGCAGTTCTTC	CASSVLAGQLLYNEQFF
TRBJ1-2	TRBD1	14	TRBV2	TGTGCCAGCAGCTATAGACAGGGAAACTATGGCTACACCTTC	CASSYRQGNYGYTF
TRBJ1-1	-	14	TRBV25-1	TGTGCCAGCAGTGGCTTCGACAGATACACTGAAGCTTTCTTT	CASSGFDRYTEAFF
TRBJ2-5	TRBD2	16	TRBV30	TGTGCCTGGAGTGCCGGACTAGCGGGAATACAAGAGACCCAGTACTTC	CAWSAGLAGIQETQYF
TRBJ2-7	TRBD1	15	TRBV18	TGTGCCAGCTCACCACCGACAGGGTTCTCCTACGAGCAGTACTTC	CASSPPTGFSYEQYF
TRBJ2-7	-	13	TRBV30	TGTGCCTGGAGTCCCGGGACATCTTACGAGCAGTACTTC	CAWSPGTSYEQYF
TRBJ1-3	-	13	TRBV5-5	TGTGCCAGCAGGGCGGTCTCTGGAAACACCATATATTTT	CASRAVSGNTIYF
TRBJ2-4	TRBD1	17	TRBV7-8	TGTGCCAGCAGCTTAACAGGGGCCCCTGGGGCCAAAAACATTCAGTACTTC	CASSLTGAPGAKNIQYF